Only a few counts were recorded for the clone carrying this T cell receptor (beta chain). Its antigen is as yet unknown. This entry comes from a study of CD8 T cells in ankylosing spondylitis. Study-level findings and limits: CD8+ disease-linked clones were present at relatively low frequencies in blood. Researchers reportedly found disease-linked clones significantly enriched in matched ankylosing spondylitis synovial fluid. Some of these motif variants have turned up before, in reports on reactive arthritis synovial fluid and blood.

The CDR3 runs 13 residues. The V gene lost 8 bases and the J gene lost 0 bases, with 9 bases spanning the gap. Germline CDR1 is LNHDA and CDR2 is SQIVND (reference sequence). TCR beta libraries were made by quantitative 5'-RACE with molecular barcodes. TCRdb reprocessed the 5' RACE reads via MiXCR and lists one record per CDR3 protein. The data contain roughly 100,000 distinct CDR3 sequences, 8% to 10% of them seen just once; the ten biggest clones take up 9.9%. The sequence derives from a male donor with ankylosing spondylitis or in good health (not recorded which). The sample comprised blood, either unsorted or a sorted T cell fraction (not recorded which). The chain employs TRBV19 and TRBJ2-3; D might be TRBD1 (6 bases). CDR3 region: CASQGMSTDTQYF. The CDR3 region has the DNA TGTGCCAGTCAGGGGATGAGCACAGATACGCAGTATTTT.